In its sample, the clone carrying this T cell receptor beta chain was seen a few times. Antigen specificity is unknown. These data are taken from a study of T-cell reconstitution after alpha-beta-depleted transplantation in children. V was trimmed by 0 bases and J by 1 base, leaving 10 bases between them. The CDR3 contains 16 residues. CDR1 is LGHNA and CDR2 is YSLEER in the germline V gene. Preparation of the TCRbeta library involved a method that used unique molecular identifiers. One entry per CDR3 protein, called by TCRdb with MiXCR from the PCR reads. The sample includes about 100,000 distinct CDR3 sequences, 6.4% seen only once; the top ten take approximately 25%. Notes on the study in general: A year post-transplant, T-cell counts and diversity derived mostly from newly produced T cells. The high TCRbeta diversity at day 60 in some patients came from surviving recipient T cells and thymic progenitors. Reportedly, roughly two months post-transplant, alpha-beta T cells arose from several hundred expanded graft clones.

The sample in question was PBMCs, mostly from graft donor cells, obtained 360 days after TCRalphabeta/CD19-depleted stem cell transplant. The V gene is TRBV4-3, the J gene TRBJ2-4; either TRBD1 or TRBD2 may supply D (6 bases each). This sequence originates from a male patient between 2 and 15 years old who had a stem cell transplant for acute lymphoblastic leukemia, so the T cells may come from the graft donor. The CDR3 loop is CASSQDRRGAKNIQYF. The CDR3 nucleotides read TGCGCCAGCAGCCAAGATCGGAGGGGGGCCAAAAACATTCAGTACTTC.